These 9 T cell receptor beta chains originate from one sample sequenced in a study of identical twins. TCRdb itself ran the 5' RACE reads through MiXCR, one entry per CDR3 protein. This sample has approximately 600,000 distinct CDR3 sequences, with 9.5% to 10% found just once. These sequences were also reported in another study, on yellow fever vaccine responses in identical twins.

The specimen was PBMCs. The source is a woman aged 18-30 years in good health.

V gene TRBV7-2 combines with J gene TRBJ2-7; 7 positions agree with TRBD2. CDR1 and CDR2 from the germline V gene are SGHTA and FQGNSA. The CDR3 is 17 amino acids. The junction had 12 bases not matched to a gene; V was cut back by 2 bases and J by 2 bases. CDR3 coding DNA: TGTGCCAGCAGCTTACCGGGGGGAGACAAAAATACCTACGAGCAGTACTTC. Amino acid sequence: CASSLPGGDKNTYEQYF. The full variable domain, its missing parts supplied by reference TRBV7-2 and TRBJ2-7, is GAGVSQSPSNKVTEKGKDVELRCDPISGHTALYWYRQSLGQGLEFLIYFQGNSAPDKSGLPSDRFSAERTGGSVSTLTIQRTQQEDSAVYLCASSLPGGDKNTYEQYFGPGTRLTVT.

The V call is TRBV3-1, the J call TRBJ2-3; TRBD2 agrees at 7 bases. This CDR3 region has 16 residues. With 4 bases clipped from V and 2 bases from J, the junction kept 9 bases outside the gene matches. Germline V gene data show CDR1 as LGHDT and CDR2 as YNNKEL (reference sequence). For the CDR3, the DNA is TGTGCCAGCAGCCGCTCGGGAGCGGGGAACACAGATACGCAGTATTTT. Translated, it gives CASSRSGAGNTDTQYF.

This clonotype was seen only a few times. This chain uses TRBV5-1 with TRBJ2-3; D remains ambiguous. Trimming took off 1 base at V and 1 base at J, with 10 bases between the two ends. The CDR3 totals 15 residues. Germline values: CDR1 SGHRS, CDR2 YFSETQ. The CDR3 is CASSLSGKGTDTQYF. DNA for the CDR3: TGCGCCAGCAGCTTGTCAGGAAAAGGCACAGATACGCAGTATTTT.

In this sample, this clonotype turned up many times. This chain links TRBV7-9 with TRBJ1-1, with D perhaps matching TRBD1 (6 bases). The V gene lost 2 bases and the J gene lost 1 base, with 11 bases spanning the gap. CDR3 length equals 15 residues. Per germline, CDR1 SEHNR and CDR2 FQNEAQ (reference sequence). The CDR3 loop reads CASSLRGGANTEAFF. The CDR3 coding sequence is TGTGCCAGCAGCTTACGCGGGGGGGCGAACACTGAAGCTTTCTTT. The variable domain in full, completed from reference TRBV7-9 and TRBJ1-1, reads DTGVSQNPRHKITKRGQNVTFRCDPISEHNRLYWYRQTLGQGPEFLTYFQNEAQLEKSRLLSDRFSAERPKGSFSTLEIQRTEQGDSAMYLCASSLRGGANTEAFFGQGTRLTVV.

The table lists this clonotype with many counts. This chain connects TRBV20-1 to TRBJ2-3; D may be TRBD2 (5 bases). The CDR3 is made up of 14 amino acids. V shed 7 bases and J shed 3 bases, with 17 bases lying between them. CDR1 and CDR2 (germline): DFQATT, SNEGSKA (reference sequence). CDR3 sequence: CSGTSGRETDTQYF. The CDR3 bases are TGCAGTGGAACAAGCGGAAGAGAAACAGATACGCAGTATTTT.

This clonotype was counted a few times. V is TRBV6-2 or TRBV6-3 and J is TRBJ2-3, with D perhaps matching TRBD1 (6 bases). V was trimmed by 6 bases and J by 5 bases, leaving 12 bases between them. This CDR3 spans 13 amino acids. CDR1 and CDR2 (germline): MNHEY, SVGEGT. CDR3 amino acids: CASRETGEDTQYF. In DNA, the CDR3 is TGTGCCAGCAGAGAGACAGGCGAAGATACGCAGTATTTT.

This chain links TRBV4-1 with TRBJ2-7, with 8 bases fitting TRBD2. This CDR3 is 16 amino acids long. The germline CDR1 and CDR2 sequences are MGHRA and YSYEKL. The ends lost 1 base at V and 2 bases at J; junction bases unmatched: 7. The CDR3 here is CASSQVPGGLPYEQYF. CDR3 sequence (DNA): TGCGCCAGCAGCCAAGTACCGGGAGGGCTTCCCTACGAGCAGTACTTC.

This chain joins TRBV2 and TRBJ2-5; the D gene could be TRBD1 or TRBD2 (5 bases each). The CDR3 extends over 15 amino acids. CDR1 SNHLY and CDR2 FYNNEI come from the germline V gene. V dropped 2 bases and J dropped 2 bases, with 12 bases sitting between them. The DNA of the CDR3 is TGTGCCAGCAGTGAACGAGGGGACCCACAAGAGACCCAGTACTTC. It specifies CASSERGDPQETQYF.

This clonotype was seen a handful of times. The J gene is TRBJ1-2, the V gene TRBV5-6; D call uncertain. V lost 0 bases, J lost 0 bases, and 9 bases lay in between. Looked up from germline, CDR1 is SGHDT and CDR2 is YYEEEE. This CDR3 contains 15 residues. In DNA form, the CDR3 reads TGTGCCAGCAGCTTGGCCGGGGTAGCTAACTATGGCTACACCTTC. Translation gives CASSLAGVANYGYTF.